This T cell receptor (beta chain) was sequenced in a study of blood T cell repertoires in COVID-19. Sequencing was performed with immunoSEQ multiplex PCR; in TCRdb, only in-frame clones are kept and a portion is missing. The repertoire holds under 300,000 clones, with 86% as singletons. After removal of 0 bases from V and 4 bases from J, the junction contained 14 bases not matched to a gene. Germline loops: CDR1 LGHDT, CDR2 YNNKEL (reference sequence). CDR3 length: 18 residues. The sequence came from a man aged 25 to 40 who had recovered from COVID-19. V is TRBV3-1 (or the pseudogene TRBV3-2) and J is TRBJ1-2; the match to TRBD1 covers 7 bases. The material sequenced was peripheral blood. CDR3 nucleotides: TGTGCCAGCAGCCAAGAAACCCTGGTGGCAGGGGGTGGCTATGGCTACACCTTC. Amino acids: CASSQETLVAGGGYGYTF.